The 14 T cell receptor beta chains below were found in one sample sequenced in a study of graft-versus-host responses after intestinal transplantation. The antigens for these receptors are not known. Assay used: immunoSEQ multiplex PCR; TCRdb lists only in-frame clones, some missing. The sample consists of about 120,000 clones, about 95% of them appearing once. Sequencing was performed on unstimulated CD8+ T cells sorted from spleen or lymph node cells, taken before intestinal transplant. These receptors were collected from a human donor who received an intestinal transplant.

Here the CDR3 reads CASSSTITGEGEKLFF. In DNA, the CDR3 is TGTGCCAGCAGCTCCACAATAACAGGGGAAGGGGAAAAACTGTTTTTT. This chain joins TRBV7-9 and TRBJ1-4; 7 nucleotides agree with TRBD1. V lost 4 bases, J lost 8 bases, and 13 bases stayed unmatched. The CDR3 is 16 residues long. Germline lookup yields CDR1 SEHNR and CDR2 FQNEAQ (reference sequence).

J is TRBJ2-7 and V is TRBV19; no clear D. Germline V lookup: CDR1 LNHDA, CDR2 SQIVND (reference sequence). This CDR3 is 11 amino acids long. V was clipped by 4 bases and J by 0 bases, with 1 base between them. CDR3 nucleotides: TGTGCCAGTAGTAACTCCTACGAGCAGTACTTC. It yields the protein CASSNSYEQYF. Full variable domain (missing parts from reference TRBV19 and TRBJ2-7): DGGITQSPKYLFRKEGQNVTLSCEQNLNHDAMYWYRQDPGQGLRLIYYSQIVNDFQKGDIAEGYSVSREKKESFPLTVTSAQKNPTAFYLCASSNSYEQYFGPGTRLTVT.

The CDR3 is CSALLSSYNEQFF. The DNA of the CDR3 is TGCAGCGCTCTACTGAGCTCCTACAATGAGCAGTTCTTC. The chain has TRBV29-1 and TRBJ2-1; D is uncertain. The CDR3 totals 13 residues. V shed 7 bases and J shed 0 bases, with 10 bases lying between them. CDR1 and CDR2 (germline): SQVTM, ANQGSEA.

The chain is built from TRBV7-9 and TRBJ1-4; TRBD1 matches 8 bases. The ends lost 4 bases at V and 5 bases at J; junction bases unmatched: 6. CDR1 and CDR2 from the germline V gene are SEHNR and FQNEAQ (reference sequence). The CDR3 runs to 15 residues. The chain's CDR3 is CASSSSGQANEKLFF. The CDR3 DNA is TGTGCCAGCAGCTCGTCGGGACAGGCAAATGAAAAACTGTTTTTT.

This clone has a single count. The chain carries TRBV7-3 and TRBJ2-7, with D possibly being TRBD2 (5 bases). V was trimmed by 1 base and J by 0 bases, leaving 10 bases between them. Looked up from germline, CDR1 is SGHTA and CDR2 is FQGTGA. This CDR3 has 15 amino acids. The CDR3 bases are TGTGCCAGCAGCTTAATGGAGCGGATCTCCTACGAGCAGTACTTC. Encoded protein: CASSLMERISYEQYF.

J is TRBJ1-4 and V is TRBV15; D ambiguous. CDR1 LNHNV and CDR2 YYDKDF come from the germline V gene (reference sequence). Trimming left V 3 bases short and J 11 bases short, with 13 bases between. The CDR3 spans 13 residues. As DNA, the CDR3 is TGTGCCACCAGCAGTAGCGCCCTTACCAAACTGTTTTTT. It codes for CATSSSALTKLFF.

The genes are TRBV4-3 and TRBJ1-2; 8 nucleotides agree with TRBD1. The CDR3 loop spans 14 amino acids. Trimming took 0 bases from V and 7 from J; bases not matched to a gene: 4. In germline, CDR1 is LGHNA, CDR2 YSLEER. The CDR3 loop is CASSQDPGGSGYTF. In DNA, the CDR3 is TGCGCCAGCAGCCAAGACCCAGGGGGCAGTGGCTACACCTTC.

This clone was seen a single time. V usage is TRBV5-4 and J usage is TRBJ1-1; TRBD1 matches 7 bases. There are 17 residues in the CDR3. Germline loops: CDR1 SGHNT, CDR2 YYREEE (reference sequence). Trimming cost V 5 bases and J 1 base; bases outside gene matches: 14. The CDR3 DNA sequence: TGTGCCAGCAGGCCGAGCGGAGGGCGGGACAGGAACACTGAAGCTTTCTTT. Protein: CASRPSGGRDRNTEAFF.

The chain joins TRBV11-1 to TRBJ2-7; no firm D call. The CDR3 has 10 amino acids. Germline lookup yields CDR1 SGHAT and CDR2 FQDESV (reference sequence). Trimming pared 5 bases from V and 7 bases from J, leaving 6 bases between. The DNA of the CDR3 is TGTGCCAGCAGCGGGCTGGAGCAGTACTTC. It yields the protein CASSGLEQYF. Full variable domain (missing parts from reference TRBV11-1 and TRBJ2-7): EAEVAQSPRYKITEKSQAVAFWCDPISGHATLYWYRQILGQGPELLVQFQDESVVDDSQLPKDRFSAERLKGVDSTLKIQPAELGDSAMYLCASSGLEQYFGPGTRLTVT.

This chain joins TRBV6-1 and TRBJ2-5; a weak D match, TRBD1 (6 bases). The CDR3 covers 14 residues. V lost 6 bases, J lost 1 base, and 12 bases lay in between. The germline V gene encodes CDR1 MNHNS and CDR2 SASEGT. CDR3 nucleotide sequence: TGTGCCAGCAGGGCGACAGGAATCCAAGAGACCCAGTACTTC. This gives the protein CASRATGIQETQYF.

The rearrangement links TRBV4-1 to TRBJ1-1; D remains unclear. The germline V gene has CDR1 MGHRA and CDR2 YSYEKL. The CDR3 consists of 15 residues. V lost 5 bases and J 0 bases, leaving 13 bases between the germline ends. The CDR3 sequence is CASSYRRDMNTEAFF. The CDR3, as DNA: TGCGCCAGCAGCTACCGAAGGGATATGAACACTGAAGCTTTCTTT.

The rearrangement uses TRBV29-1 and TRBJ2-7; 11 positions agree with TRBD1. This CDR3 comprises 14 residues. The V and J ends lost 5 bases and 6 bases, in that order; junction bases with no gene match: 9. CDR1 SQVTM and CDR2 ANQGSEA come from the germline V gene. The CDR3 here is CSVKPGQGGGEQYF. The CDR3, as DNA: TGCAGCGTTAAGCCGGGACAGGGGGGGGGCGAGCAGTACTTC.

V is TRBV4-1 and J is TRBJ1-1; TRBD1 aligns across 7 bases. This CDR3 comprises 15 residues. The germline V gene has CDR1 MGHRA and CDR2 YSYEKL. V gave up 4 bases and J gave up 1 base; unmatched junction bases: 6. CDR3 DNA sequence: TGCGCCAGCAGCCTACAACAGGGGTCGAACACTGAAGCTTTCTTT. Protein: CASSLQQGSNTEAFF.

This clone was found once. The chain employs TRBV15 and TRBJ2-1; D ambiguous. The V gene's germline CDR1 is LNHNV and CDR2 YYDKDF (reference sequence). CDR3 size: 15 residues. V was shortened by 3 bases and J by 0 bases, with 9 bases between the two germline ends. The CDR3 sequence: CATSRDLSSYNEQFF. The CDR3 nucleotides are TGTGCCACCAGCAGGGACCTTAGCTCCTACAATGAGCAGTTCTTC. The whole variable domain, filled in from reference TRBV15 and TRBJ2-1, reads DAMVIQNPRYQVTQFGKPVTLSCSQTLNHNVMYWYQQKSSQAPKLLFHYYDKDFNNEADTPDNFQSRRPNTSFCFLDIRSPGLGDTAMYLCATSRDLSSYNEQFFGPGTRLTVL.